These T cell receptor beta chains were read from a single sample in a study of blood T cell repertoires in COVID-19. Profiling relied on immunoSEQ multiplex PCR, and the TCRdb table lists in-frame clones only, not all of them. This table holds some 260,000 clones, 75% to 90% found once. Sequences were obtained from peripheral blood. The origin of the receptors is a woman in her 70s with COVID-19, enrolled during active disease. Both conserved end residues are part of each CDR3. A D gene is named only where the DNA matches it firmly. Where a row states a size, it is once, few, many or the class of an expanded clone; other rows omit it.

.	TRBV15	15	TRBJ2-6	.	CATSYRHPGANVLTF	TGTGCCACCAGCTATAGACACCCCGGGGCCAACGTCCTGACTTTC
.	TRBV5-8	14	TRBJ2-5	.	CASSLGRTQETQYF	TGTGCCAGCAGCTTGGGCCGCACTCAAGAGACCCAGTACTTC
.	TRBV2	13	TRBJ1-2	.	CASSEARRYGYTF	TGTGCCAGCAGTGAAGCGCGCCGGTATGGCTACACCTTC
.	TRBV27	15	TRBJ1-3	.	CASSLTGLRGNTIYF	TGTGCCAGCAGTTTAACAGGTCTCCGTGGAAACACCATATATTTT
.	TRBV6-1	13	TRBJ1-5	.	CASSERGNQPQHF	TGTGCCAGCAGTGAACGGGGCAATCAGCCCCAGCATTTT
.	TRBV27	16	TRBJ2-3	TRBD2	CASSLGTSGSTDTQYF	TGTGCCAGCAGTTTAGGGACTAGCGGAAGCACAGATACGCAGTATTTT
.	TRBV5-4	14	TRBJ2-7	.	CASSPGTLSYEQYF	TGTGCCAGCAGCCCCGGGACACTCTCCTACGAGCAGTACTTC
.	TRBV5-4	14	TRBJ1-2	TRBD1	CASSLEQGADGYTF	TGTGCCAGCAGCTTGGAACAGGGGGCTGATGGCTACACCTTC
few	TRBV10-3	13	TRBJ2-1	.	CAILGTYNNEQFF	TGTGCCATCCTTGGGACATACAACAATGAGCAGTTCTTC
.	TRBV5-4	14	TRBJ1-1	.	CASSFGGMNTEAFF	TGTGCCAGCAGCTTCGGAGGGATGAACACTGAAGCTTTCTTT
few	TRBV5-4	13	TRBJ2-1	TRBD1	CASSRTGGNEQFF	TGTGCCAGCAGCCGGACAGGGGGGAATGAGCAGTTCTTC
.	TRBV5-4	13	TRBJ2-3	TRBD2	CASRWAGADTQYF	TGTGCCAGCAGGTGGGCGGGAGCGGATACGCAGTATTTT
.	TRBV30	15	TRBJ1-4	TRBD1	CAWSGQGTGDEKLFF	TGTGCCTGGAGTGGCCAGGGGACAGGGGATGAAAAACTGTTTTTT
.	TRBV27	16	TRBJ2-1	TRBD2	CASSSIRASGINEQFF	TGTGCCAGCAGTTCTATTCGTGCTAGCGGGATAAATGAGCAGTTCTTC